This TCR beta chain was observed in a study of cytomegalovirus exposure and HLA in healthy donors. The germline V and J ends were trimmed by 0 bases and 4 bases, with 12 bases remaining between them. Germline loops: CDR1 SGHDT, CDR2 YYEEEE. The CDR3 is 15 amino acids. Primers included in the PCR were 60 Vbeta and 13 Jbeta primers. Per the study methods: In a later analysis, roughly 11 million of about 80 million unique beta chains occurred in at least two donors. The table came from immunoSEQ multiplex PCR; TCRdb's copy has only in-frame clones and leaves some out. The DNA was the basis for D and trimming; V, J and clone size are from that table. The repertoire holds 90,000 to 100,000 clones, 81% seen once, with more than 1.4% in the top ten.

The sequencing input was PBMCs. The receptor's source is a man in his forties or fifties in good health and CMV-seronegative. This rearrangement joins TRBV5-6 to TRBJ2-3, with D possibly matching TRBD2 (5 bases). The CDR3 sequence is CASSLVNGGSDTQYF. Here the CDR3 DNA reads TGTGCCAGCAGCTTGGTCAATGGAGGATCAGATACGCAGTATTTT.